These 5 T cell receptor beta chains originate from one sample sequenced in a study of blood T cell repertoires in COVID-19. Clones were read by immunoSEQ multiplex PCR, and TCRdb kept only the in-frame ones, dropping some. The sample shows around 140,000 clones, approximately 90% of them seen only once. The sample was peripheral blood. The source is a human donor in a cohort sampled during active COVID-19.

The chain's CDR3 is CASSPEGHPSSYEQYF. CDR3 in DNA: TGTGCCAGCAGCCCAGAGGGACACCCGAGCTCCTACGAGCAGTACTTC. This chain uses TRBV9 with TRBJ2-7; D possibly corresponds to TRBD1 (6 bases). CDR3 length equals 16 residues. The ends were cut back, 4 bases at V and 0 bases at J, with 17 bases in the middle. Germline V gives CDR1 SGDLS, CDR2 YYNGEE.

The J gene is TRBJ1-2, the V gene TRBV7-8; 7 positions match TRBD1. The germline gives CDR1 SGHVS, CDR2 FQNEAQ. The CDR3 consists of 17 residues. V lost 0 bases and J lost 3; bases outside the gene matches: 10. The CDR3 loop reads CASSLAVGQGVHYGYTF. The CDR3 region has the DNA TGTGCCAGCAGCTTAGCGGTAGGCCAGGGGGTCCACTATGGCTACACCTTC.

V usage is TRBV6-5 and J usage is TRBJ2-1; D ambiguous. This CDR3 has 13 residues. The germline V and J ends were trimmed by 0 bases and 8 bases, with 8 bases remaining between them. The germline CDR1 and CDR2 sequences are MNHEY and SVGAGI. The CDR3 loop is CASSYSSSYEQFF. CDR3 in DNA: TGTGCCAGCAGTTACTCGAGTTCGTATGAGCAGTTCTTC.

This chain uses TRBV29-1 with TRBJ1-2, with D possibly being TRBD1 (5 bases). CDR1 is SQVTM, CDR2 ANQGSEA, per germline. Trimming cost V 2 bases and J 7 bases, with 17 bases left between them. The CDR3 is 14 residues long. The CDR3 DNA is TGCAGCGTTGAAAGCAGCGGGGGTTTGGGTGGCTACACCTTC. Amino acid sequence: CSVESSGGLGGYTF.

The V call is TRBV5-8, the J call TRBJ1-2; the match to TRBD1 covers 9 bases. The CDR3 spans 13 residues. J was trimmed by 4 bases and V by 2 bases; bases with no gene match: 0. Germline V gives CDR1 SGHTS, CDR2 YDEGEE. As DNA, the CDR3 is TGTGCCAGCAGCTTACAGGGGGCCTATGGCTACACCTTC. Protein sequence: CASSLQGAYGYTF.